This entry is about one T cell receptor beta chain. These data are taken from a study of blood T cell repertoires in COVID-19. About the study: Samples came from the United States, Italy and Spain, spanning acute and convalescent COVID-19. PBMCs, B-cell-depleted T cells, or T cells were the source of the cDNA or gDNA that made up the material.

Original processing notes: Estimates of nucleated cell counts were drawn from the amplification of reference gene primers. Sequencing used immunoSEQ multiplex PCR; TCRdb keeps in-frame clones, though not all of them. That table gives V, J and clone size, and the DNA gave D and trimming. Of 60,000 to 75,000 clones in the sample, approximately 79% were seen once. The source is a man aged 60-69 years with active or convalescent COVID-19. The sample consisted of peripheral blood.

The DNA for the CDR3 is TGTGCCAGCAGCGGGGGCCCACAAGAGACCCAGTACTTC. It specifies CASSGGPQETQYF. This chain connects TRBV5-4 to TRBJ2-5, with D possibly being TRBD1 (6 bases). The CDR3 consists of 13 residues. The V gene's germline CDR1 is SGHNT and CDR2 YYREEE (reference sequence). Deletions cut 4 bases from V and 2 bases from J, with 9 bases between.